These 10 T cell receptor beta chains were all obtained from the same sample, sequenced in a study of blood T cell repertoires in COVID-19. TCRdb keeps only in-frame clones here, not all; method: immunoSEQ multiplex PCR. The sample holds some 59,000 clones; 85% to 95% are singletons and the top ten take about 4%. The source material was peripheral blood. Receptor source: a middle-aged man with acute or convalescent COVID-19.

The gene calls are TRBV4-3 and TRBJ2-1, with D perhaps matching TRBD1 (5 bases). V lost 4 bases and J 4 bases, leaving 20 bases between the germline ends. This CDR3 comprises 17 residues. Looked up from germline, CDR1 is LGHNA and CDR2 is YSLEER. For the CDR3, the DNA is TGCGCCAGCAGCCCTCTACCCCCAGGGTTACAATACAATGAGCAGTTCTTC. Translated, it gives CASSPLPPGLQYNEQFF.

This sequence joins TRBV29-1 and TRBJ2-7, with D possibly TRBD1 on 5 matching bases. Trimming pared 3 bases from V and 4 bases from J, leaving 10 bases between. Per germline, CDR1 SQVTM and CDR2 ANQGSEA. CDR3 size: 12 residues. CDR3 sequence (DNA): TGCAGCGTTGATGGTACAGGATACGAGCAGTACTTC. It specifies CSVDGTGYEQYF.

This chain joins TRBV24-1 and TRBJ1-1, with D possibly being TRBD1 (5 bases). The V gene's germline CDR1 is KGHDR and CDR2 SFDVKD. Trimming shortened V by 9 bases and J by 3 bases, and 19 bases separated the two germline ends. The CDR3 runs 15 residues. As DNA, the CDR3 is TGTGCCACCCACAGGAGGGCGCGAGGGGACACTGAAGCTTTCTTT. Translation gives CATHRRARGDTEAFF.

The gene calls are TRBV19 and TRBJ1-1, with 10 bases that match TRBD1. The J segment lost 5 bases and the V segment lost 2 bases, leaving 8 bases of the junction unmatched. This CDR3 region has 16 residues. From germline, CDR1 is LNHDA and CDR2 SQIVND (reference sequence). This chain's CDR3 is CASSIPRQGARTEAFF. The DNA of the CDR3 is TGTGCCAGTAGTATACCCCGACAGGGGGCGCGGACTGAAGCTTTCTTT.

The chain is built from TRBV30 and TRBJ2-2, with D tentatively TRBD2 (6 bases). There are 15 residues in the CDR3. Per the germline V gene, CDR1 is GTSNPN and CDR2 is SVGIG (reference sequence). V lost 0 bases and J lost 4, with 12 bases in between. The CDR3 nucleotides read TGTGCCTGGAGTGTACCGGGACTGGCCACCGGGGAGCTGTTTTTT. As protein: CAWSVPGLATGELFF.

This clone occurred once. The genes are TRBV27 and TRBJ1-2; TRBD1 might be the D (5 bases). Looked up from germline, CDR1 is MNHEY and CDR2 is SMNVEV (reference sequence). This CDR3 contains 13 residues. V lost 5 bases, J lost 5 bases, and 12 bases lay in between. The chain's CDR3 is CASSPRQLYGYTF. CDR3 coding DNA: TGTGCCAGCAGTCCCAGACAGCTTTATGGCTACACCTTC.

The rearrangement uses TRBV15 and TRBJ1-2, with D hard to call. Between the trimmed V and J ends, which lost 1 base and 6 bases, there was a span of 12 bases. The CDR3 extends over 14 amino acids. The V gene's germline CDR1 is LNHNV and CDR2 YYDKDF (reference sequence). CDR3 region: CATSRGGWRDGYTF. The CDR3 region has the DNA TGTGCCACCAGCAGAGGGGGTTGGAGGGATGGCTACACCTTC.

The CDR3 bases are TGTGCCAGCAGCCTGCGGGCGTTAAGCACAGATACGCAGTATTTT. Amino acids: CASSLRALSTDTQYF. The chain couples TRBV11-2 to TRBJ2-3; D is perhaps TRBD2 (5 bases). Trimming stripped 5 bases from V and 0 bases from J, with 12 bases between. This CDR3 contains 15 residues. The germline V gene encodes CDR1 SGHAT and CDR2 FQNNGV.

The gene calls are TRBV6-5 and TRBJ1-1, with D tentatively TRBD1 (6 bases). V was trimmed by 6 bases and J by 1 base, leaving 9 bases between them. Germline CDR1 reads MNHEY; CDR2 reads SVGAGI. The CDR3 runs to 13 residues. The CDR3 coding sequence is TGTGCCAGCAGGTTACAGGGGAACACTGAAGCTTTCTTT. Translated, it gives CASRLQGNTEAFF.

The chain couples TRBV5-1 to TRBJ1-2; 9 bases match TRBD1. Germline values: CDR1 SGHRS, CDR2 YFSETQ. The CDR3 loop spans 16 amino acids. V was pared by 0 bases and J by 8 bases, with 11 bases of the junction left unmatched. The CDR3 loop reads CASSLVEGQGLRGYTF. CDR3 DNA: TGCGCCAGCAGCTTGGTGGAGGGACAGGGCCTTCGAGGCTACACCTTC.